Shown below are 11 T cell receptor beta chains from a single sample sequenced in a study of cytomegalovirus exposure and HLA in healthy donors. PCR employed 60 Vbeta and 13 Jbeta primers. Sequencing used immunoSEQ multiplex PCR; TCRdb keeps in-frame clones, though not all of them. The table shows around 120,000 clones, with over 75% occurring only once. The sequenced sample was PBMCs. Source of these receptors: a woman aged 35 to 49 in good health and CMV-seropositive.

CDR3 in DNA: TGTGCCAGTGGGACAATCAAAGGGGGAGAGCAGTACTTC. Translated: CASGTIKGGEQYF. This chain uses TRBV19 with TRBJ2-7; weak D call: TRBD1 (6 bases). Germline values: CDR1 LNHDA, CDR2 SQIVND (reference sequence). The CDR3 sequence is 13 residues long. V lost 8 bases to trimming and J lost 7 bases, with 18 bases between them.

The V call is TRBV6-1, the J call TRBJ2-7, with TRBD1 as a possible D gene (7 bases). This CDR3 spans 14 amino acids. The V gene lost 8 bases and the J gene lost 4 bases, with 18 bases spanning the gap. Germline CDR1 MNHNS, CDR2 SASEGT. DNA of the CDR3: TGTGCCAGCCTCGGAAAGGAGGGGGCGTACGAGCAGTACTTC. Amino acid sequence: CASLGKEGAYEQYF.

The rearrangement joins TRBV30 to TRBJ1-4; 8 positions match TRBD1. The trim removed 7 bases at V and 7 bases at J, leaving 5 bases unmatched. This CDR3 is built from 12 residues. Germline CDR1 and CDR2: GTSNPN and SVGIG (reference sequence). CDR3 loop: CASDRGPEKLFF. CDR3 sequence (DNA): TGTGCCTCAGACAGGGGACCTGAAAAACTGTTTTTT.

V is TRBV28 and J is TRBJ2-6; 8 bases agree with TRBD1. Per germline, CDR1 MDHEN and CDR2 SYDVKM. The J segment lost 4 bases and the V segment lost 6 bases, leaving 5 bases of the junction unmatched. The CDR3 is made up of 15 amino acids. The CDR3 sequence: CASRQGGLGANVLTF. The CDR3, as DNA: TGTGCCAGCAGACAGGGGGGTCTCGGGGCCAACGTCCTGACTTTC.

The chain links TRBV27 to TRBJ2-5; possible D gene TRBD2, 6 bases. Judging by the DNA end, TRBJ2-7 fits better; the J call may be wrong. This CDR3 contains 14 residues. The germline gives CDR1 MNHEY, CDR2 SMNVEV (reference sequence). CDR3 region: CASSVTGSTYEQYF. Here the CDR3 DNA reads TGTGCCAGCAGTGTAACCGGGAGTACTTACGAGCAGTACTTC.

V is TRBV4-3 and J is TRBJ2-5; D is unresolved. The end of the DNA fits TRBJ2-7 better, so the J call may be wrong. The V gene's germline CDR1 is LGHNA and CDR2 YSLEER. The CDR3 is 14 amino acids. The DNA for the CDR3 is TGCGCCAGCAGCCAAGAACCGCGATCCTACGAGCAGTACTTC. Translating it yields CASSQEPRSYEQYF.

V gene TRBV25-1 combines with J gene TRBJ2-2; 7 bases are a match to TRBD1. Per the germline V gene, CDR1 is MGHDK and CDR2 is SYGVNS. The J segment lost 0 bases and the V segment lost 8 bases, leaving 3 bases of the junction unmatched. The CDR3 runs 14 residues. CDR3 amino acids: CASVGQTNTGELFF. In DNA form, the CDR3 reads TGTGCCAGCGTGGGACAGACGAACACCGGGGAGCTGTTTTTT.

The DNA of the CDR3 is TGTGCCAGCAGCGTTGGTTCTAGCGGGGGGGGTGTCAGAGAGACCCAGTACTTC. Translating gives CASSVGSSGGGVRETQYF. The chain has TRBV9 and TRBJ2-5; TRBD2 aligns across 12 bases. V shed 2 bases and J 4 bases; nucleotides not matched to a gene: 12. The CDR3 has 18 amino acids. CDR1 is SGDLS and CDR2 is YYNGEE in the germline V gene.

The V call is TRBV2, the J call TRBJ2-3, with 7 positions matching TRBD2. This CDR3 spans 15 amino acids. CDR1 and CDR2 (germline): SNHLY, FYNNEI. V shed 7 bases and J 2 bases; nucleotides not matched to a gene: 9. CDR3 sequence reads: CASTRAGVSTDTQYF. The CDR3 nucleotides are TGTGCCAGCACCCGGGCGGGGGTTTCCACAGATACGCAGTATTTT.

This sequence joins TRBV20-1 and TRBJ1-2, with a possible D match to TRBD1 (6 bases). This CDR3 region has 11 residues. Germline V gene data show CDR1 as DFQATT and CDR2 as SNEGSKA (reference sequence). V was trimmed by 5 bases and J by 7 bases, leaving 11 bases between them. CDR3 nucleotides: TGCAGTGCTTCAGGGGCTGCTGGCTACACCTTC. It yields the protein CSASGAAGYTF.

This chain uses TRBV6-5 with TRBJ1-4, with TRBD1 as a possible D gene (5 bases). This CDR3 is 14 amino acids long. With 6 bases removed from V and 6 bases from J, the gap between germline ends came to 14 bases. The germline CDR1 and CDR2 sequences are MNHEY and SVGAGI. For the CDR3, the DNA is TGTGCCAGCAGGAGGCGCCAGGGTGATGAAAAACTGTTTTTT. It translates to CASRRRQGDEKLFF.